The clone carrying this T cell receptor beta chain was counted at least ten times. The data derive from a study of post-analysis software for immune sequencing data. Built from TCR beta cDNA, the libraries had unique molecular identifiers in them. When roughly 0.85 to 11 million T cells were used, they gave approximately 530,000 cDNA molecules. TCRdb processed the PCR reads anew with MiXCR; each CDR3 protein has one entry. Found here are a few hundred thousand distinct CDR3 sequences, 30% to 45% of them singletons; the top ten hold 4% to 6%. Sequenced input: blood. This sequence was found in a girl under 18 with multiple sclerosis.

The DNA for the CDR3 is TGCGCCAGCAGCCTGGGACAGGGCCAAGAGACCCAGTACTTC. Translated: CASSLGQGQETQYF. The chain combines TRBV5-1 with TRBJ2-5, with 9 bases matching TRBD1. The germline gives CDR1 SGHRS, CDR2 YFSETQ. The CDR3 is 14 residues long. Trimming at V came to 4 bases and at J to 1 base, leaving 2 bases not matched to a gene.